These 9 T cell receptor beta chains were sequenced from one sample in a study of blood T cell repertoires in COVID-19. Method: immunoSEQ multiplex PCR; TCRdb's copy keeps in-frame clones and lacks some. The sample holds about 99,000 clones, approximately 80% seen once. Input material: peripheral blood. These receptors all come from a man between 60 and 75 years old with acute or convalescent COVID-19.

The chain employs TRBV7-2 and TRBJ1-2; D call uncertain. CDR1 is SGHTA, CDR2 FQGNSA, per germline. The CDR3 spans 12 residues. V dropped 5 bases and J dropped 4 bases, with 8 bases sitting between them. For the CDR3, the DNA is TGTGCCAGCAGCCCTTCGAGCTATGGCTACACCTTC. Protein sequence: CASSPSSYGYTF.

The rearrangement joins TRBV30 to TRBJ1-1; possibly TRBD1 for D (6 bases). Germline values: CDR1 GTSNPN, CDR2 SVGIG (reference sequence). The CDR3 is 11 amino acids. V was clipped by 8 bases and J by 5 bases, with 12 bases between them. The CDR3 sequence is CAGYRVTEAFF. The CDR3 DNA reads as TGTGCCGGATACAGGGTTACTGAAGCTTTCTTT.

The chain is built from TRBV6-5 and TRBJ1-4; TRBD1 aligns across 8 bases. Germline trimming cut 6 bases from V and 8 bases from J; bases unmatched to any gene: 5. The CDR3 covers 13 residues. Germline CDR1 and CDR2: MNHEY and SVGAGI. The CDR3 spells CASRSDRGEKLFF. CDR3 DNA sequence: TGTGCCAGCAGGAGCGACAGGGGAGAAAAACTGTTTTTT.

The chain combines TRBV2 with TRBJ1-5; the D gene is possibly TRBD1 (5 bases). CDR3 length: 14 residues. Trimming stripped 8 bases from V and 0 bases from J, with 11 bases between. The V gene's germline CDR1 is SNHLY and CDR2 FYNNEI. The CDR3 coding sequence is TGTGCCAGCTCAGGCAGGGTTAGCAATCAGCCCCAGCATTTT. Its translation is CASSGRVSNQPQHF.

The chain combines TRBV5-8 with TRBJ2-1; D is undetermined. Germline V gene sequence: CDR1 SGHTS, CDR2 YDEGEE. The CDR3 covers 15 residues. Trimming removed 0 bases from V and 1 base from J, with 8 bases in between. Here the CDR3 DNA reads TGTGCCAGCAGCTTGGCTGGGCTGTCCTACAATGAGCAGTTCTTC. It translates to CASSLAGLSYNEQFF.

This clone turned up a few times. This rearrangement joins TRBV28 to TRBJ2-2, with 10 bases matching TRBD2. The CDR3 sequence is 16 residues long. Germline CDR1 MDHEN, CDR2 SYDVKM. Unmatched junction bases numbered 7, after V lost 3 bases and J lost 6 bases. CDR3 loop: CASSFPGLAGAGELFF. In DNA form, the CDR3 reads TGTGCCAGCAGTTTCCCCGGGCTAGCGGGAGCCGGGGAGCTGTTTTTT.

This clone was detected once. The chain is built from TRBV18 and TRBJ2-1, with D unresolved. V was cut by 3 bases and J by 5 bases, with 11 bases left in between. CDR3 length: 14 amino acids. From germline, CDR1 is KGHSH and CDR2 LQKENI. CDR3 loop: CASSPPGQDNEQFF. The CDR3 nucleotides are TGTGCCAGCTCACCTCCTGGGCAGGACAATGAGCAGTTCTTC.

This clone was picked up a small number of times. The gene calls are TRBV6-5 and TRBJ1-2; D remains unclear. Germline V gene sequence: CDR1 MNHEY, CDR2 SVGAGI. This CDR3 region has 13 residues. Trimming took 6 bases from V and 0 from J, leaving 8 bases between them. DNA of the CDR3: TGTGCCAGCAGGGGCTTCTCTAACTATGGCTACACCTTC. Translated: CASRGFSNYGYTF.

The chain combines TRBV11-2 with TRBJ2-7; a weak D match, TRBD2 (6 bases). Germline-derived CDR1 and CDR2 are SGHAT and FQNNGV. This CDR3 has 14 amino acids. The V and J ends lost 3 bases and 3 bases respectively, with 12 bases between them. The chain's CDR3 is CASSLGGPYYEQYF. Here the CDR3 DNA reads TGTGCCAGCAGCTTGGGAGGCCCTTACTACGAGCAGTACTTC.